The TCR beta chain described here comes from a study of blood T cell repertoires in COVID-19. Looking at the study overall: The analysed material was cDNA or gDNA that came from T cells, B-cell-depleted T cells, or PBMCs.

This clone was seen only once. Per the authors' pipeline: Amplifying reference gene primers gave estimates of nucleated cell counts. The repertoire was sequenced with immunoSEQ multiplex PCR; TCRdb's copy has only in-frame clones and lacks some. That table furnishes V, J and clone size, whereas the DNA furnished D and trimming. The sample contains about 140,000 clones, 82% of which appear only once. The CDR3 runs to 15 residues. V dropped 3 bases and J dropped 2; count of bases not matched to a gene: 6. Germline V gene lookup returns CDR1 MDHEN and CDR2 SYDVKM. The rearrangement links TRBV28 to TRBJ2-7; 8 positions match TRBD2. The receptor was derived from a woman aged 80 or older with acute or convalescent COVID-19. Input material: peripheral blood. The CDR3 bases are TGTGCCAGCAGTTTTGTGAGTAGCGGGACCTACGAGCAGTACTTC. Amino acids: CASSFVSSGTYEQYF.